Sequencing of this TCR beta chain was carried out in a study of blood T cells in healthy people across ages. This clonotype was found a few times. Each of the donors had around 9 milliliters of peripheral blood drawn into EDTA-treated Vacutainer tubes. A J-beta primer mix and a sample-barcoded 5' primer were used in a second PCR of about 7 to 12 cycles. TCRdb re-called the 5' RACE reads through MiXCR, storing one row per CDR3 protein. Here the sample spans roughly 1.4 million distinct CDR3 sequences, roughly 64% being singletons. The V end lost 2 bases, the J end lost 0 bases, and 11 bases lay between the germline ends. Germline V gene sequence: CDR1 SQVTM, CDR2 ANQGSEA. CDR3 length: 15 amino acids.

Input material: blood. This chain links TRBV29-1 with TRBJ2-1, with unresolved D. This TCR came from a man aged 18 to 29 in good health. The CDR3 is CSVELPESSYNEQFF. The CDR3 DNA is TGCAGCGTTGAATTGCCGGAGAGCTCCTACAATGAGCAGTTCTTC.